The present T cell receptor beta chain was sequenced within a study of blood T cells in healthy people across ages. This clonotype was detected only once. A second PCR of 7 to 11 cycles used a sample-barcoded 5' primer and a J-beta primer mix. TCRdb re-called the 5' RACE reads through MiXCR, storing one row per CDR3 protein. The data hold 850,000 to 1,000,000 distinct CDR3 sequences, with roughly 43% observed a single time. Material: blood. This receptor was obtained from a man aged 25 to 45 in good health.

CDR3 in DNA: TGCAGCGTTCCGGACAGGGGAACTAATGAAAAACTGTTTTTT. Amino acid sequence: CSVPDRGTNEKLFF. V gene TRBV29-1 combines with J gene TRBJ1-4, with 9 positions matching TRBD1. CDR1 and CDR2 (germline): SQVTM, ANQGSEA. The CDR3 has 14 residues. J lost 1 base, V lost 5 bases, and 2 bases had no gene match.